This TCR beta chain stems from a study of shared clonotypes between healthy human individuals. Study outcomes and limitations: Large sequencing depth failed to make sorted-subset sequencing complete, rarefaction showed. Against clonotypes common to all four donors, non-shared ones had lower generation probabilities.

Points on this clone: Its antigen is unknown.

The V and J ends lost 3 bases and 10 bases respectively, with 7 bases between them. This CDR3 has 11 amino acids. Per germline, CDR1 MNHNS and CDR2 SASEGT. From CD4+ cells came CD45RA+ naive and CD45RA-negative memory subsets. Authors' analysis steps: ImmunoSEQ only sent back junction sequences with no quality scores, so filtering was done differently. TCRdb's table, derived via immunoSEQ multiplex PCR, lists solely in-frame clones and lacks some. The DNA was the basis for D and trimming; V, J and clone size are from that table. Here the sample spans about 1.5 million clones, nearly 99% being singletons.

The chain couples TRBV6-1 to TRBJ2-1; unclear D gene. Sequenced input: naive CD4+ T cells sorted from blood. Sample subset: CD45RA+ positively selected. This TCR came from a young man in good health. CDR3 in amino acids: CASSDVREQFF. The CDR3 DNA reads TGTGCCAGCAGTGATGTACGGGAGCAGTTCTTC.